One and the same sample provided the 30 T cell receptor beta chains below, sequenced in a study of CD8 T cells in Susac syndrome. Reverse transcription of 0.5 to 1 ug RNA was carried out with random hexamers. TCRdb re-called the immunoSEQ multiplex PCR reads through MiXCR, storing one row per CDR3 protein. The sample lists about 180,000 distinct CDR3 sequences, around 95% occurring once. The sequenced sample consisted of CD4+ T cells from PBMCs. These receptors originate from a human donor with multiple sclerosis.

J is TRBJ2-1 and V is TRBV7-8, with 7 bases that match TRBD2. The V gene end was trimmed by 5 bases and the J gene end by 6 bases; junction bases not matched to a gene: 7. Per germline, CDR1 SGHVS and CDR2 FQNEAQ. The CDR3 runs 14 residues. Here the CDR3 reads CASSRGEVINEQFF. Written as DNA, the CDR3 is TGTGCCAGCAGCCGGGGGGAGGTGATCAATGAGCAGTTCTTC.

V gene TRBV5-1 combines with J gene TRBJ2-2; D is tentatively TRBD1 or TRBD2 (6 bases each). Trimming took 0 bases from V and 5 from J, leaving 8 bases between them. Per the germline V gene, CDR1 is SGHRS and CDR2 is YFSETQ. This CDR3 comprises 14 residues. The CDR3 DNA reads as TGCGCCAGCAGCTTGGAAGGGGGGACCGGGGAGCTGTTTTTT. Protein: CASSLEGGTGELFF.

The gene calls are TRBV20-1 and TRBJ1-1; D is uncertain. V was cut by 2 bases and J by 4 bases, with 14 bases left in between. CDR3 length: 14 amino acids. The V gene's germline CDR1 is DFQATT and CDR2 SNEGSKA (reference sequence). The CDR3 loop reads CSARISTRGTEAFF. CDR3 DNA sequence: TGCAGTGCTAGAATATCCACGCGGGGCACTGAAGCTTTCTTT.

In DNA form, the CDR3 reads TGTGCCAGCAGAAACGCCGGGACAGGGACTTACAATGAGCAGTTCTTC. It encodes CASRNAGTGTYNEQFF. The chain couples TRBV3-1 to TRBJ2-1; TRBD1 matches at 9 bases. The CDR3 contains 16 residues. Germline V lookup: CDR1 LGHDT, CDR2 YNNKEL (reference sequence). J was trimmed by 4 bases and V by 6 bases; bases with no gene match: 10.

The genes are TRBV7-2 and TRBJ2-3; 7 nucleotides align to TRBD1. This CDR3 is 15 amino acids long. J gave up 5 bases and V 5 bases, and 10 bases lay outside the gene matches. CDR1 and CDR2 (germline): SGHTA, FQGNSA. The CDR3 sequence is CASSPRQGRRDTQYF. DNA for the CDR3: TGTGCCAGCAGCCCCCGACAGGGAAGGCGAGATACGCAGTATTTT.

The chain employs TRBV9 and TRBJ2-1, with D maybe TRBD2 (6 bases). The CDR3 extends over 17 amino acids. Per germline, CDR1 SGDLS and CDR2 YYNGEE. Trimming removed 1 base from V and 2 bases from J, with 16 bases in between. The CDR3 loop reads CASSVRPLAGPYNEQFF. CDR3 DNA sequence: TGTGCCAGCAGCGTACGACCTTTGGCGGGGCCCTACAATGAGCAGTTCTTC. The full variable domain, with the rest looked up from reference TRBV9 and TRBJ2-1, is DSGVTQTPKHLITATGQRVTLRCSPRSGDLSVYWYQQSLDQGLQFLIQYYNGEERAKGNILERFSAQQFPDLHSELNLSSLELGDSALYFCASSVRPLAGPYNEQFFGPGTRLTVL.

The J gene is TRBJ2-7, the V gene TRBV20-1; D unclear. Trimming left V 3 bases short and J 0 bases short, with 12 bases between. This CDR3 has 14 residues. Germline V gene data show CDR1 as DFQATT and CDR2 as SNEGSKA (reference sequence). CDR3 bases: TGCAGTGCTAGCTATTCAGTATCCTCCTACGAGCAGTACTTC. This encodes CSASYSVSSYEQYF.

In this sample, this clonotype turned up once. This chain joins TRBV7-8 and TRBJ1-5; the D is unclear. The CDR3 has 18 amino acids. The germline gives CDR1 SGHVS, CDR2 FQNEAQ. Trimming cost V 5 bases and J 0 bases, with 20 bases left between them. The DNA of the CDR3 is TGTGCCAGCAGCACCGCGGGCTTCTGGGAAGGTAGCAATCAGCCCCAGCATTTT. Translating it yields CASSTAGFWEGSNQPQHF.

This rearrangement joins TRBV30 to TRBJ1-5; possible D gene TRBD1, 5 bases. Per germline, CDR1 GTSNPN and CDR2 SVGIG (reference sequence). Trimming shortened V by 1 base and J by 0 bases, and 7 bases separated the two germline ends. The CDR3 totals 14 residues. The CDR3 region is CAWSEDISNQPQHF. CDR3 nucleotides: TGTGCCTGGAGTGAGGACATTAGCAATCAGCCCCAGCATTTT. The whole variable domain, filled in from reference TRBV30 and TRBJ1-5, reads SQTIHQWPATLVQPVGSPLSLECTVEGTSNPNLYWYRQAAGRGLQLLFYSVGIGQISSEVPQNLSASRPQDRQFILSSKKLLLSDSGFYLCAWSEDISNQPQHFGDGTRLSIL.

The gene calls are TRBV4-3 and TRBJ1-2; D possibly corresponds to TRBD1 (6 bases). Trimming took 0 bases from V and 4 from J, leaving 9 bases between them. Per germline, CDR1 LGHNA and CDR2 YSLEER. The CDR3 has 14 residues. CDR3 protein: CASSQERQVYGYTF. The CDR3 DNA follows: TGCGCCAGCAGCCAAGAAAGACAGGTCTATGGCTACACCTTC.

A note on this clonotype: One end of the junction varies from germline; a read error may be responsible. The chain's CDR3 is CATSTGVNTEAFF. CDR3 nucleotides: TGTGCCACGAGCACCGGGGTGAACACTGAAGCTTTCTTT. This chain joins TRBV15 and TRBJ1-1, with no clear D. Germline CDR1 reads LNHNV; CDR2 reads YYDKDF (reference sequence). The CDR3 sequence is 13 residues long.

The rearrangement joins TRBV30 to TRBJ1-5, with D maybe TRBD1 (5 bases). Trimming removed 2 bases at V and 4 bases at J, with 9 bases between. The CDR3 is 13 amino acids. CDR1 and CDR2 from the germline V gene are GTSNPN and SVGIG (reference sequence). The CDR3 nucleotides read TGTGCCTGGAGTACAGGCCTAAATCAGCCCCAGCATTTT. Protein product: CAWSTGLNQPQHF. The whole variable domain, remainder taken from reference TRBV30 and TRBJ1-5, is SQTIHQWPATLVQPVGSPLSLECTVEGTSNPNLYWYRQAAGRGLQLLFYSVGIGQISSEVPQNLSASRPQDRQFILSSKKLLLSDSGFYLCAWSTGLNQPQHFGDGTRLSIL.

The V call is TRBV20-1, the J call TRBJ2-3; 7 positions match TRBD2. The germline V gene has CDR1 DFQATT and CDR2 SNEGSKA (reference sequence). With 3 bases clipped from V and 0 bases from J, the junction kept 6 bases outside the gene matches. This CDR3 region has 15 residues. The CDR3 coding sequence is TGCAGTGCTAGGATGCGGGGGAGCAGCACAGATACGCAGTATTTT. Protein product: CSARMRGSSTDTQYF.

The DNA for the CDR3 is TGTGCCACCAGGAAGGGGCCCGGGGATACGCAGTATTTT. Protein sequence: CATRKGPGDTQYF. The rearrangement joins TRBV15 to TRBJ2-3, with D tentatively TRBD1 (5 bases). Germline V gives CDR1 LNHNV, CDR2 YYDKDF (reference sequence). V dropped 6 bases and J dropped 6 bases, with 13 bases sitting between them. The CDR3 contains 13 residues.

This clonotype showed up just once. The V call is TRBV29-1, the J call TRBJ2-2; D gene ambiguous. V was pared by 3 bases and J by 0 bases, with 5 bases between. Germline V gives CDR1 SQVTM, CDR2 ANQGSEA. The length of the CDR3 is 13 residues. CDR3 loop: CSVDSTNTGELFF. The CDR3 DNA reads TGCAGCGTTGACAGTACGAACACCGGGGAGCTGTTTTTT.

V gene TRBV7-2 combines with J gene TRBJ1-6, with 9 positions matching TRBD1. The junction had 11 bases not matched to a gene; V was cut back by 1 base and J by 7 bases. There are 18 residues in the CDR3. The germline gives CDR1 SGHTA, CDR2 FQGNSA. This chain's CDR3 is CASSLVMGTGINNSPLHF. The CDR3 DNA is TGTGCCAGCAGCTTAGTGATGGGGACAGGGATCAACAATTCACCCCTCCACTTT. Variable domain in full (rest from reference TRBV7-2 and TRBJ1-6): GAGVSQSPSNKVTEKGKDVELRCDPISGHTALYWYRQSLGQGLEFLIYFQGNSAPDKSGLPSDRFSAERTGGSVSTLTIQRTQQEDSAVYLCASSLVMGTGINNSPLHFGNGTRLTVT.

The chain employs TRBV4-3 and TRBJ2-7, with a weak D call TRBD1 (6 bases). V lost 0 bases, J lost 3 bases, and 18 bases lay in between. Germline V lookup: CDR1 LGHNA, CDR2 YSLEER. The CDR3 runs 17 residues. CDR3 amino acids: CASSQEANRVGFYEQYF. CDR3 bases: TGCGCCAGCAGCCAAGAAGCGAACAGGGTCGGTTTCTACGAGCAGTACTTC.

The rearrangement uses TRBV7-2 and TRBJ2-7, with TRBD1 as a possible D gene (5 bases). Trimming took 5 bases from V and 2 from J, leaving 13 bases between them. Per the germline V gene, CDR1 is SGHTA and CDR2 is FQGNSA. CDR3 size: 14 residues. The CDR3 loop reads CASSPRVWAYEQYF. The DNA for the CDR3 is TGTGCCAGCAGCCCCAGGGTTTGGGCCTACGAGCAGTACTTC.

The J gene is TRBJ1-5, the V gene TRBV20-1; a possible D gene is TRBD1 (6 bases). CDR1 and CDR2 (germline): DFQATT, SNEGSKA (reference sequence). V gave up 5 bases and J gave up 4 bases, with 9 bases separating them. The CDR3 contains 12 residues. The chain's CDR3 is CSAAGVNQPQHF. Written as DNA, the CDR3 is TGCAGTGCTGCAGGGGTTAATCAGCCCCAGCATTTT.

This clonotype was found once. The chain recombines TRBV18 with TRBJ1-1; D is ambiguous. The germline gives CDR1 KGHSH, CDR2 LQKENI. Trimming removed 0 bases from V and 1 base from J, with 12 bases in between. This CDR3 has 16 amino acids. The CDR3 DNA sequence: TGTGCCAGCTCACCACCTGTAACGAGGCAGAACACTGAAGCTTTCTTT. Encoded protein: CASSPPVTRQNTEAFF.

The chain combines TRBV6-2 or TRBV6-3 with TRBJ2-2, with unresolved D. The germline gives CDR1 MNHEY, CDR2 SVGEGT. CDR3 length equals 13 residues. V lost 7 bases and J lost 0, with 6 bases in between. The CDR3 bases are TGTGCCAGCAAGGCGGCGAACACCGGGGAGCTGTTTTTT. It codes for CASKAANTGELFF.

This chain links TRBV5-1 with TRBJ2-1; D is perhaps TRBD1 or TRBD2 (5 bases each). V was clipped by 0 bases and J by 8 bases, with 15 bases between them. There are 15 residues in the CDR3. Germline values: CDR1 SGHRS, CDR2 YFSETQ. Here the CDR3 reads CASSLAWRGVDEQFF. The CDR3 DNA follows: TGCGCCAGCAGCTTGGCCTGGCGAGGGGTAGATGAGCAGTTCTTC.

The V call is TRBV7-9, the J call TRBJ1-6; D is unresolved. V lost 1 base and J 6 bases, leaving 16 bases between the germline ends. The germline CDR1 and CDR2 sequences are SEHNR and FQNEAQ (reference sequence). This CDR3 is 17 amino acids long. CDR3 residues: CASSLELGREFNSPLHF. CDR3 bases: TGTGCCAGCAGCTTAGAGCTTGGGCGCGAATTTAATTCACCCCTCCACTTT.

This chain links TRBV30 with TRBJ1-4; perhaps TRBD1 as D (5 bases). The V and J ends lost 3 bases and 0 bases respectively, with 11 bases between them. CDR3 size: 15 residues. Germline V lookup: CDR1 GTSNPN, CDR2 SVGIG (reference sequence). CDR3 DNA: TGTGCCTGGAGGGGACCCAGGGCAACTAATGAAAAACTGTTTTTT. It encodes CAWRGPRATNEKLFF.

This sequence joins TRBV3-1 and TRBJ2-1; 10 nucleotides line up with TRBD2. Germline loops: CDR1 LGHDT, CDR2 YNNKEL (reference sequence). The CDR3 loop spans 15 amino acids. V was pared by 3 bases and J by 5 bases, with 4 bases of the junction left unmatched. CDR3: CASSHKRGGHNEQFF. The CDR3 nucleotides read TGTGCCAGCAGCCACAAGCGGGGGGGCCACAATGAGCAGTTCTTC.

The chain carries TRBV19 and TRBJ2-5, with D unclear. CDR1 and CDR2 (germline): LNHDA, SQIVND (reference sequence). The V and J ends lost 4 bases and 5 bases respectively, with 14 bases between them. The CDR3 covers 14 residues. The CDR3 nucleotides are TGTGCCAGTAGTAAGGTCCGGCGGCTGGAGACCCAGTACTTC. This sequence encodes CASSKVRRLETQYF. The full variable domain, in which reference TRBV19 and TRBJ2-5 provide the parts outside the CDR3, is DGGITQSPKYLFRKEGQNVTLSCEQNLNHDAMYWYRQDPGQGLRLIYYSQIVNDFQKGDIAEGYSVSREKKESFPLTVTSAQKNPTAFYLCASSKVRRLETQYFGPGTRLLVL.

Regarding this clonotype: A read error may account for a junction end that differs from germline. CDR3 sequence (DNA): TGTGCTAGCAGCTTAGAGGGACAGGGGTGTATGGCAAGGCCCCAGCATTTT. Encoded protein: CASSLEGQGCMARPQHF. The chain uses TRBV7-7 and TRBJ1-5; 10 bases match TRBD1. The CDR3 is 17 residues long. The germline V gene encodes CDR1 SSHAT and CDR2 FNYEAQ (reference sequence).

This chain links TRBV4-2 with TRBJ1-5; 10 positions agree with TRBD1. V trimming: 0 bases; J trimming: 8 bases; junction bases outside the gene matches: 4. This CDR3 is 15 amino acids long. CDR1 is LGHNA, CDR2 YNFKEQ, per germline. The CDR3 nucleotides are TGTGCCAGCAGCCAAGAGACAGGGGGCCGGGAGCCCCAGCATTTT. Its protein product is CASSQETGGREPQHF.

The V call is TRBV28, the J call TRBJ2-7; D is perhaps TRBD1 (8 bases). The CDR3 has 15 amino acids. In germline, CDR1 is MDHEN, CDR2 SYDVKM. The ends were cut back, 10 bases at V and 3 bases at J, with 22 bases in the middle. DNA for the CDR3: TGTGCCACCCAAACCTACAGGGGGGAGGGCTACGAGCAGTACTTC. Protein: CATQTYRGEGYEQYF.

The CDR3, as DNA: TGTGCCAGCAGCGTCTATACAGGGGCAGATACGCAGTATTTT. This codes for CASSVYTGADTQYF. The chain is built from TRBV13 and TRBJ2-3, with 7 bases fitting TRBD1. Germline lookup yields CDR1 PRHDT and CDR2 FYEKMQ (reference sequence). Trimming at V came to 5 bases and at J to 4 bases, leaving 6 bases not matched to a gene. The CDR3 sequence is 14 residues long.